The 12 T cell receptor beta chains below all came from one sample that was sequenced in a study of blood T cell repertoires in COVID-19. Profiling relied on immunoSEQ multiplex PCR, and the TCRdb table lists in-frame clones only, not all of them. Of 160,000 or so clones listed, roughly 84% were seen once; the top ten hold roughly 1.4%. The specimen sequenced was peripheral blood. Receptors originate from a human donor in a cohort sampled during active COVID-19.

The chain links TRBV28 to TRBJ1-2, with 7 bases identical to TRBD1. CDR3 size: 15 residues. CDR1 and CDR2 from the germline V gene are MDHEN and SYDVKM. V was pared by 5 bases and J by 4 bases, with 10 bases of the junction left unmatched. CDR3 sequence reads: CASSAASGTAYGYTF. CDR3 coding DNA: TGTGCCAGCAGTGCAGCCTCCGGGACAGCCTATGGCTACACCTTC.

This clone was seen just once. The V call is TRBV20-1, the J call TRBJ2-7; TRBD2 matches 9 bases. Trimming cost V 3 bases and J 2 bases; bases outside gene matches: 2. From germline, CDR1 is DFQATT and CDR2 SNEGSKA (reference sequence). The CDR3 has 13 residues. The DNA for the CDR3 is TGCAGTGCTAGTGGCGGGAGGGCCTACGAGCAGTACTTC. Amino acids: CSASGGRAYEQYF.

The sample holds a few counts of this clone. This chain uses TRBV5-1 with TRBJ2-7, with 9 bases that match TRBD1. From germline, CDR1 is SGHRS and CDR2 YFSETQ. The V and J ends lost 0 bases and 2 bases, in that order; junction bases with no gene match: 3. The CDR3 contains 15 residues. The chain's CDR3 is CASSLGTGETYEQYF. In DNA, the CDR3 is TGCGCCAGCAGCTTGGGGACAGGGGAGACCTACGAGCAGTACTTC.

The chain has TRBV9 and TRBJ1-1; D is undetermined. CDR3 length equals 14 residues. CDR1 and CDR2 from the germline V gene are SGDLS and YYNGEE. V dropped 0 bases and J dropped 2 bases, with 8 bases sitting between them. The CDR3 DNA sequence: TGTGCCAGCAGCGTAGGAGGATCCAACACTGAAGCTTTCTTT. This codes for CASSVGGSNTEAFF.

The chain links TRBV6-5 to TRBJ1-1; 7 nucleotides line up with TRBD1. The CDR3 loop spans 13 amino acids. The V and J ends lost 6 bases and 1 base, in that order; junction bases with no gene match: 2. Germline V gene lookup returns CDR1 MNHEY and CDR2 SVGAGI. This chain's CDR3 is CASRTGRNTEAFF. The CDR3 region has the DNA TGTGCCAGCAGGACAGGGCGGAACACTGAAGCTTTCTTT.

This clone has a handful of counts. The rearrangement joins TRBV27 to TRBJ1-5, with D possibly being TRBD1 (5 bases). Germline CDR1 is MNHEY and CDR2 is SMNVEV (reference sequence). V lost 4 bases and J lost 7, with 14 bases in between. The CDR3 runs 14 residues. CDR3 nucleotide sequence: TGTGCCAGCAGTTCCCTCAGGGTGGGGCAGCCCCAGCATTTT. Amino acid sequence: CASSSLRVGQPQHF.

V is TRBV5-1 and J is TRBJ1-2; tentative D call: TRBD1 (6 bases). CDR1 is SGHRS and CDR2 is YFSETQ in the germline V gene. V was trimmed by 0 bases and J by 5 bases, leaving 8 bases between them. The CDR3 is 13 amino acids. The CDR3 region is CASSLDTGYGYTF. CDR3 in DNA: TGCGCCAGCAGCTTGGACACAGGGTATGGCTACACCTTC.

The rearrangement links TRBV12-3 or TRBV12-4 to TRBJ1-2, with 7 nucleotides matching TRBD1. V gave up 7 bases and J gave up 8 bases; unmatched junction bases: 10. The CDR3 is 13 residues long. CDR3 nucleotides: TGTGCCAGCACCCTCGACAGGGTTGAAGGCTACACCTTC. Its protein product is CASTLDRVEGYTF.

The rearrangement uses TRBV6-2 or TRBV6-3 and TRBJ1-3; perhaps TRBD1 as D (5 bases). The CDR3 runs 15 residues. Trimming removed 5 bases at V and 5 bases at J, with 16 bases between. The V gene's germline CDR1 is MNHEY and CDR2 SVGEGT. CDR3 protein: CASSPPDTTRNTIYF. The CDR3 bases are TGTGCCAGCAGTCCCCCGGACACAACCCGAAACACCATATATTTT.

CDR3 nucleotide sequence: TGTGCCATCAGTGACCCTTTTAACAGGGGGGTTTGGGGCTACACCTTC. Its protein product is CAISDPFNRGVWGYTF. The chain couples TRBV10-3 to TRBJ1-2; TRBD1 agrees at 8 bases. Per the germline V gene, CDR1 is ENHRY and CDR2 is SYGVKD. CDR3 length: 16 residues. The V and J ends lost 3 bases and 8 bases, in that order; junction bases with no gene match: 14.

This clone was seen only a few times. This sequence joins TRBV10-3 and TRBJ1-5, with 7 bases that match TRBD1. The ends lost 0 bases at V and 6 bases at J; junction bases unmatched: 5. The germline V gene has CDR1 ENHRY and CDR2 SYGVKD. The CDR3 spans 15 residues. The CDR3 DNA follows: TGTGCCATCAGTGAGTCGTCAGGGGGAGGTCAGCCCCAGCATTTT. Its translation: CAISESSGGGQPQHF.

This clone was seen just once. The chain combines TRBV19 with TRBJ2-7, with TRBD2 matching over 10 bases. This CDR3 is built from 15 residues. Germline CDR1 and CDR2: LNHDA and SQIVND (reference sequence). J was trimmed by 2 bases and V by 9 bases; bases with no gene match: 10. CDR3: CASTDPSGGAYEQYF. The CDR3 region has the DNA TGTGCCAGCACCGACCCGAGCGGGGGGGCCTACGAGCAGTACTTC.